These 25 T cell receptor beta chains originate from one sample sequenced in a study of blood T cell repertoires in COVID-19. Some clones are missing from TCRdb's copy, which holds only in-frame ones; the method was immunoSEQ multiplex PCR. The data contain around 220,000 clones, approximately 86% of them singletons. Material: peripheral blood. The receptors come from a woman between 50 and 59 years old with COVID-19, enrolled during active disease.

This chain links TRBV5-1 with TRBJ2-4, with D perhaps TRBD2 (7 bases). The CDR3 sequence is 14 residues long. Trimming left V 4 bases short and J 9 bases short, with 17 bases between. Per germline, CDR1 SGHRS and CDR2 YFSETQ. CDR3 protein: CASSPPGGAAIQYF. The DNA for the CDR3 is TGCGCCAGCAGCCCCCCGGGGGGCGCAGCCATTCAGTACTTC.

The rearrangement links TRBV6-5 to TRBJ2-7, with a weak D call TRBD1 (5 bases). The CDR3 is 13 residues long. V dropped 5 bases and J dropped 6 bases, with 14 bases sitting between them. CDR1 is MNHEY and CDR2 is SVGAGI in the germline V gene. CDR3 nucleotides: TGTGCCAGCAGTAGGGGTCCGACGGGCGAGCAGTACTTC. This gives the protein CASSRGPTGEQYF.

This CDR3 is CASSGPGAYEQYV. CDR3 in DNA: TGTGCCAGCAGCGGCCCCGGGGCCTACGAGCAGTACGTC. The chain combines TRBV13 with TRBJ2-7, with D possibly matching TRBD2 (5 bases). The V end lost 5 bases, the J end lost 2 bases, and 10 bases lay between the germline ends. The CDR3 spans 13 residues. Germline CDR1 is PRHDT and CDR2 is FYEKMQ (reference sequence).

The rearrangement uses TRBV5-1 and TRBJ1-3; D not resolved. Germline CDR1 reads SGHRS; CDR2 reads YFSETQ. The germline V and J ends were trimmed by 0 bases and 2 bases, with 9 bases remaining between them. The CDR3 length is 15 residues. Written as DNA, the CDR3 is TGCGCCAGCAGCTTGGGACCCGGGGCTGGAAACACCATATATTTT. This translates into CASSLGPGAGNTIYF.

At least ten counts were recorded for this clone. The V gene is TRBV27, the J gene TRBJ2-5, with D possibly TRBD2 on 5 matching bases. V was cut by 8 bases and J by 8 bases, with 24 bases left in between. Germline CDR1 and CDR2: MNHEY and SMNVEV (reference sequence). The length of the CDR3 is 15 residues. For the CDR3, the DNA is TGTGCCAGCGTCCCCAGGAAGAGGGTCAAGGGCACCCAGTACTTC. As protein: CASVPRKRVKGTQYF.

The chain couples TRBV11-2 to TRBJ2-1; 10 nucleotides match TRBD2. V lost 3 bases and J lost 4; bases outside the gene matches: 6. The CDR3 is made up of 16 amino acids. Germline loops: CDR1 SGHAT, CDR2 FQNNGV. For the CDR3, the DNA is TGTGCCAGCAGCTTTACGTCTAGCGGGGGATACAATGAGCAGTTCTTC. Residues: CASSFTSSGGYNEQFF.

V and J are TRBV19 and TRBJ1-6, with D hard to call. Germline CDR1 and CDR2: LNHDA and SQIVND (reference sequence). V lost 7 bases, J lost 5 bases, and 12 bases lay in between. The CDR3 is 14 amino acids. The CDR3 loop reads CASTPGSNNSPLHF. For the CDR3, the DNA is TGTGCCAGTACCCCGGGGTCGAATAATTCACCCCTCCACTTT.

The V gene is TRBV21-1, the J gene TRBJ1-2; the table gives TRBD1 as D, unverified against the DNA. TRBV21-1 is reported as a pseudogene. This CDR3 has 16 amino acids. DNA of the CDR3: TGTGCCAGCAGCAAAGCAGGGACAGGACAAAACTATGGCTACACCTTC. This codes for CASSKAGTGQNYGYTF.

The chain employs TRBV5-6 and TRBJ1-6, with 7 bases identical to TRBD1. V was clipped by 0 bases and J by 8 bases; unmatched bases: 8. This CDR3 contains 16 residues. Germline V CDR1 and CDR2: SGHDT, YYEEEE. The CDR3 DNA is TGTGCCAGCAGCTTGGGGCGGGCAGGGGGAGATTCACCCCTCCACTTT. It encodes CASSLGRAGGDSPLHF.

This chain connects TRBV18 to TRBJ2-7, with 7 bases aligning to TRBD1. Per the germline V gene, CDR1 is KGHSH and CDR2 is LQKENI. With V trimmed by 4 bases and J by 3 bases, 0 bases remained unmatched. The CDR3 contains 12 residues. The CDR3 loop reads CASSRDSYEQYV. The DNA for the CDR3 is TGTGCCAGCTCACGGGACAGCTACGAGCAGTACGTC.

This chain joins TRBV27 and TRBJ2-1; D not resolved. V lost 5 bases and J lost 0, with 8 bases in between. This CDR3 has 14 residues. The V gene's germline CDR1 is MNHEY and CDR2 SMNVEV (reference sequence). The CDR3 loop is CASSRVSSYNEQFF. CDR3 DNA sequence: TGTGCCAGCAGTCGCGTTAGCTCCTACAATGAGCAGTTCTTC.

The chain uses TRBV18 and TRBJ2-5, with D maybe TRBD1 (6 bases). This CDR3 comprises 17 residues. CDR1 KGHSH and CDR2 LQKENI come from the germline V gene. V was pared by 3 bases and J by 0 bases, with 17 bases between. As DNA, the CDR3 is TGTGCCAGCTCACCCCTCCCGAGGGGGATGAACCAAGAGACCCAGTACTTC. Translated, it gives CASSPLPRGMNQETQYF.

The gene calls are TRBV5-4 and TRBJ2-2, with 8 bases lining up with TRBD2. CDR3 size: 17 residues. In germline, CDR1 is SGHNT, CDR2 YYREEE (reference sequence). The V gene end was trimmed by 0 bases and the J gene end by 2 bases; junction bases not matched to a gene: 6. CDR3 nucleotides: TGTGCCAGCAGCTTGGATTTCGGGGGGGTAAACACCGGGGAGCTGTTTTTT. Translation: CASSLDFGGVNTGELFF. Full variable domain (rest looked up from reference TRBV5-4 and TRBJ2-2): ETGVTQSPTHLIKTRGQQVTLRCSSQSGHNTVSWYQQALGQGPQFIFQYYREEENGRGNFPPRFSGLQFPNYSSELNVNALELDDSALYLCASSLDFGGVNTGELFFGEGSRLTVL.

This chain joins TRBV24-1 and TRBJ1-2; D remains ambiguous. CDR1 KGHDR and CDR2 SFDVKD come from the germline V gene. V shed 5 bases and J shed 2 bases, with 11 bases lying between them. The CDR3 has 14 residues. The CDR3 loop reads CATSGPRQNYGYTF. The DNA of the CDR3 is TGTGCCACCAGTGGTCCCAGGCAGAACTATGGCTACACCTTC.

As concerns this clone: Other DNA sequences in the sample encode the same CDR3. V is TRBV5-1 and J is TRBJ1-2; D unclear. CDR3 length: 13 residues. Germline CDR1 and CDR2: SGHRS and YFSETQ. Trimming stripped 0 bases from V and 3 bases from J, with 6 bases between. CDR3 sequence (DNA): TGCGCCAGCAGCTTGGCTCCGGACTATGGCTACACCTTC. Amino acids: CASSLAPDYGYTF.

The J gene is TRBJ2-1, the V gene TRBV11-3; 8 bases fit TRBD2. Germline CDR1 is SGHNT and CDR2 is YENEEA. J lost 5 bases, V lost 4 bases, and 7 bases had no gene match. The CDR3 spans 15 residues. The CDR3 DNA is TGTGCCAGCAGCTCCCACCGGGGGGGGGACAATGAGCAGTTCTTC. Protein sequence: CASSSHRGGDNEQFF.

CDR3 in amino acids: CASSQGRGSYEQYF. In DNA, the CDR3 is TGCGCCAGCAGCCAAGGGAGGGGATCCTACGAGCAGTACTTC. The chain joins TRBV4-3 to TRBJ2-7; perhaps TRBD2 as D (6 bases). The CDR3 covers 14 residues. The germline CDR1 and CDR2 sequences are LGHNA and YSLEER. The V end was cut by 1 base, the J end by 1 base, with 8 bases between.

The chain joins TRBV2 to TRBJ2-5, with TRBD1 identical over 9 bases. This CDR3 has 15 residues. Losses at the gene ends were 5 bases for V and 3 bases for J; bases not matched to a gene: 7. Per the germline V gene, CDR1 is SNHLY and CDR2 is FYNNEI. Here the CDR3 DNA reads TGTGCCAGCAGTTCCCGGGACAGGGCTGAAGAGACCCAGTACTTC. It translates to CASSSRDRAEETQYF. Full variable domain (missing parts from reference TRBV2 and TRBJ2-5): EPEVTQTPSHQVTQMGQEVILRCVPISNHLYFYWYRQILGQKVEFLVSFYNNEISEKSEIFDDQFSVERPDGSNFTLKIRSTKLEDSAMYFCASSSRDRAEETQYFGPGTRLLVL.

This clone has only one observation. This chain links TRBV30 with TRBJ1-1; D unclear. The CDR3 is made up of 13 amino acids. Germline CDR1 and CDR2: GTSNPN and SVGIG (reference sequence). The germline V and J ends were trimmed by 0 bases and 5 bases, with 10 bases remaining between them. CDR3 amino acids: CAWSVGTGTEAFF. Here the CDR3 DNA reads TGTGCCTGGAGTGTAGGAACGGGGACTGAAGCTTTCTTT.

The chain uses TRBV3-1 (or the pseudogene TRBV3-2) and TRBJ1-4, with 10 bases fitting TRBD1. Trimming cost V 1 base and J 6 bases; bases outside gene matches: 5. CDR1 LGHDT and CDR2 YNNKEL come from the germline V gene (reference sequence). The CDR3 covers 16 residues. The CDR3 sequence is CASSQVVGTGDEKLFF. As DNA, the CDR3 is TGTGCCAGCAGCCAAGTGGTAGGGACAGGGGATGAAAAACTGTTTTTT.

The V and J genes are TRBV28 and TRBJ2-1; 9 bases line up with TRBD2. V gave up 2 bases and J gave up 5 bases; unmatched junction bases: 1. This CDR3 has 14 residues. CDR1 and CDR2 from the germline V gene are MDHEN and SYDVKM. In nucleotides, the CDR3 is TGTGCCAGCAGTTTACTAGCGGGGCACAATGAGCAGTTCTTC. This codes for CASSLLAGHNEQFF.

The V and J genes are TRBV27 and TRBJ2-4, with a weak D call TRBD1 (5 bases). V lost 5 bases and J lost 1, with 18 bases in between. The CDR3 totals 17 residues. Germline assignment: CDR1 MNHEY and CDR2 SMNVEV (reference sequence). Here the CDR3 reads CASSPPLGAEAKNIQYF. For the CDR3, the DNA is TGTGCCAGCAGTCCTCCCCTAGGGGCCGAGGCCAAAAACATTCAGTACTTC.

The chain couples TRBV30 to TRBJ1-3; D gene unclear. The germline gives CDR1 GTSNPN, CDR2 SVGIG (reference sequence). The CDR3 contains 16 residues. The DNA for the CDR3 is TGTGCTGGAGCTTTGGGCCCTACTAGACCGGGAAACACCATATATTTT. Amino acids: CAGALGPTRPGNTIYF.

This chain joins TRBV19 and TRBJ2-5, with D possibly TRBD2 on 6 matching bases. There are 14 residues in the CDR3. Trimming took 8 bases from V and 1 from J, leaving 14 bases between them. Germline assignment: CDR1 LNHDA and CDR2 SQIVND (reference sequence). CDR3 region: CASRDSVFQETQYF. In DNA form, the CDR3 reads TGTGCCAGTCGGGACTCAGTGTTCCAAGAGACCCAGTACTTC.

CDR3 sequence: CATSARGLAGREQFF. The CDR3 nucleotides read TGTGCCACCAGCGCTAGGGGCCTAGCGGGGAGGGAGCAGTTCTTC. The V gene is TRBV15, the J gene TRBJ2-1, with 9 nucleotides matching TRBD2. After removal of 5 bases from V and 10 bases from J, the junction contained 12 bases not matched to a gene. The length of the CDR3 is 15 residues. The germline CDR1 and CDR2 sequences are LNHNV and YYDKDF (reference sequence).